Below are 13 T cell receptor beta chains sequenced from a single sample in a study of blood T cell repertoires in COVID-19. The protocol was immunoSEQ multiplex PCR, while the TCRdb copy is restricted to in-frame clones and leaves out a portion. The sample records tens of thousands of clones, 82% being singletons. Material: peripheral blood. These receptors originate from a human donor in a cohort sampled during active COVID-19.

This chain connects TRBV19 to TRBJ1-5; 8 bases fit TRBD1. The CDR3 totals 16 residues. V lost 5 bases, J lost 1 base, and 7 bases stayed unmatched. The germline V gene encodes CDR1 LNHDA and CDR2 SQIVND (reference sequence). The CDR3 sequence: CASSPQDRASNQPQHF. CDR3 sequence (DNA): TGTGCCAGTAGTCCCCAGGACAGGGCGAGCAATCAGCCCCAGCATTTT.

This clone was counted between two and nine times. In nucleotides, the CDR3 is TGTGCCAGCTCACCCTCGGGACAGGGCACCTTCGGGGACACCTTC. This encodes CASSPSGQGTFGDTF. V and J are TRBV18 and TRBJ1-2; 9 nucleotides align to TRBD1. The CDR3 is 15 residues long. Losses at the gene ends were 3 bases for V and 12 bases for J; bases not matched to a gene: 14. Germline V gives CDR1 KGHSH, CDR2 LQKENI. Complete variable domain (other parts from reference TRBV18 and TRBJ1-2): NAGVMQNPRHLVRRRGQEARLRCSPMKGHSHVYWYRQLPEEGLKFMVYLQKENIIDESGMPKERFSAEFPKEGPSILRIQQVVRGDSAAYFCASSPSGQGTFGDTFGSGTRLTVV.

This chain uses TRBV5-5 with TRBJ2-1; D is perhaps TRBD2 (5 bases). CDR3 length: 15 amino acids. Germline V gene sequence: CDR1 SGHKS, CDR2 YYEKEE (reference sequence). The V end lost 0 bases, the J end lost 4 bases, and 11 bases lay between the germline ends. CDR3 sequence reads: CASSLAGGGYNEQFF. CDR3 bases: TGTGCCAGCAGCTTGGCCGGAGGCGGGTACAATGAGCAGTTCTTC.

This clone was seen a few times. The chain links TRBV10-3 to TRBJ1-1; 9 nucleotides match TRBD1. V was pared by 8 bases and J by 4 bases, with 5 bases of the junction left unmatched. Germline V gives CDR1 ENHRY, CDR2 SYGVKD. CDR3 length equals 13 residues. CDR3 coding DNA: TGTGCCATCGCGGGACAGGGACCCACTGAAGCTTTCTTT. Translating it yields CAIAGQGPTEAFF.

The chain employs TRBV30 and TRBJ1-5, with TRBD1 identical over 7 bases. V lost 4 bases to trimming and J lost 3 bases; unmatched junction nucleotides: 6. Germline-derived CDR1 and CDR2 are GTSNPN and SVGIG (reference sequence). The length of the CDR3 is 14 residues. As DNA, the CDR3 is TGTGCCTGGACTTCTAGGGGGCTCAATCAGCCCCAGCATTTT. Protein sequence: CAWTSRGLNQPQHF. The variable domain in full, completed from reference TRBV30 and TRBJ1-5, reads SQTIHQWPATLVQPVGSPLSLECTVEGTSNPNLYWYRQAAGRGLQLLFYSVGIGQISSEVPQNLSASRPQDRQFILSSKKLLLSDSGFYLCAWTSRGLNQPQHFGDGTRLSIL.

This clone was counted a few times. The J gene is TRBJ1-6, the V gene TRBV9; tentatively, D is TRBD1 (5 bases). Germline V gene data show CDR1 as SGDLS and CDR2 as YYNGEE. The CDR3 is 16 residues long. Trimming cost V 0 bases and J 5 bases, with 12 bases left between them. This chain's CDR3 is CASSVGTGWDNSPLHF. The DNA of the CDR3 is TGTGCCAGCAGCGTAGGCACAGGATGGGATAATTCACCCCTCCACTTT.

The rearrangement links TRBV5-5 to TRBJ1-1; TRBD1 aligns across 9 bases. CDR1 and CDR2 (germline): SGHKS, YYEKEE (reference sequence). CDR3 length: 15 residues. After removal of 4 bases from V and 3 bases from J, the junction contained 7 bases not matched to a gene. CDR3 DNA: TGTGCCAGCAGCCCAATGACAGGGGGGTACACTGAAGCTTTCTTT. It translates to CASSPMTGGYTEAFF.

The chain is built from TRBV5-1 and TRBJ1-2, with a tentative D call TRBD1 (6 bases). The germline V gene has CDR1 SGHRS and CDR2 YFSETQ. CDR3 length equals 13 residues. Trimming took off 2 bases at V and 4 bases at J, with 9 bases between the two ends. The CDR3 reads CASSFDRSYGYTF. For the CDR3, the DNA is TGCGCCAGCAGCTTCGACAGGTCCTATGGCTACACCTTC. The full variable domain, in which reference TRBV5-1 and TRBJ1-2 provide the parts outside the CDR3, is KAGVTQTPRYLIKTRGQQVTLSCSPISGHRSVSWYQQTPGQGLQFLFEYFSETQRNKGNFPGRFSGRQFSNSRSEMNVSTLELGDSALYLCASSFDRSYGYTFGSGTRLTVV.

The chain's CDR3 is CSVSGTSGGASETQYF. CDR3 DNA: TGCAGCGTCTCCGGGACTAGCGGGGGGGCCTCAGAGACCCAGTACTTC. V gene TRBV29-1 combines with J gene TRBJ2-5; 16 bases fit TRBD2. The CDR3 is made up of 16 amino acids. Germline CDR1 SQVTM, CDR2 ANQGSEA. Trimming cost V 6 bases and J 4 bases; bases outside gene matches: 8.

The chain recombines TRBV10-3 with TRBJ1-1, with TRBD1 as a possible D gene (5 bases). Germline CDR1 ENHRY, CDR2 SYGVKD. CDR3 size: 13 residues. V lost 6 bases to trimming and J lost 2 bases, with 10 bases between them. The DNA of the CDR3 is TGTGCCATCAGGACCGGGACTAACACTGAAGCTTTCTTT. Residues: CAIRTGTNTEAFF.

The chain links TRBV14 to TRBJ2-7; D is perhaps TRBD2 (6 bases). Germline CDR1 SGHDN, CDR2 FVKESK. The CDR3 runs to 15 residues. The ends were cut back, 2 bases at V and 4 bases at J, with 15 bases in the middle. This chain's CDR3 is CASSQLASGEYEQYF. CDR3 coding DNA: TGTGCCAGCAGCCAACTAGCGAGTGGGGAATACGAGCAGTACTTC.

This clone was seen a single time. The V call is TRBV12-2, the J call TRBJ1-1; TRBD1 is the table's D call and was not checked against the DNA. TRBV12-2 is classified as a pseudogene. CDR3 length: 14 residues. This CDR3 reads CASRPGQGNTEAFF. For the CDR3, the DNA is TGTGCAAGTCGCCCGGGACAGGGGAACACTGAAGCTTTCTTT.

In its sample, this clone was seen a few times. Other DNA sequences from this sample encode an identical CDR3 as well. This chain joins TRBV11-3 and TRBJ1-1, with 8 bases aligning to TRBD1. The CDR3 is made up of 13 amino acids. V was clipped by 1 base and J by 8 bases; unmatched bases: 3. CDR1 SGHNT and CDR2 YENEEA come from the germline V gene. The chain's CDR3 is CASSLGTGQEAFF. In DNA form, the CDR3 reads TGTGCCAGCAGCTTAGGGACAGGGCAAGAAGCTTTCTTT. The full variable domain, in which reference TRBV11-3 and TRBJ1-1 provide the parts outside the CDR3, is EAGVVQSPRYKIIEKKQPVAFWCNPISGHNTLYWYLQNLGQGPELLIRYENEEAVDDSQLPKDRFSAERLKGVDSTLKIQPAELGDSAVYLCASSLGTGQEAFFGQGTRLTVV.